Listed below are T cell receptor beta chains from one sample, sequenced in a study of T cell therapy after organ transplantation. No antigens are known for them. Some clones are missing from TCRdb's copy, which holds only in-frame ones; the method was immunoSEQ multiplex PCR. The repertoire consists of 3,000 to 3,500 clones, with 60% to 80% occurring once and the leading ten covering roughly 37%. Material: CD8+ T cells from blood, obtained after autologous CMV-specific T cell therapy. These receptors all stem from a human patient who had received a solid organ transplant and had CMV disease. Part of the T cells may come from the graft donor. The CDR3 runs from the conserved cysteine through the conserved F or W. The order of the fields is V gene, D gene, CDR3 protein. A D gene is named only where the DNA matches it firmly.

TRBV21-1	NA	CASSPLGGEENYGYTF
TRBV10-2	NA	CASSEGYEAFF
TRBV11-2	NA	CASSLDRFDEQFF
TRBV11-3	TRBD2	CASSFPGGRNTGELFF
TRBV28	NA	CASSLPSHEANTGELFF
TRBV7-9	NA	CASSLAGRNYGYTF
TRBV5-6	NA	CASSLGVREQYF
TRBV7-2	TRBD1	CASSPGQGRNEQFF
TRBV9	TRBD1	CASSARTGLQETQYF
TRBV4-1	NA	CASSPEVRGDEQFF
TRBV5-6	NA	CASSLGWGASYEQYF
TRBV18	TRBD2	CASSPRQGTSGRSGWSEQFF
TRBV7-9	NA	CASSLAGEFGANVLTF
TRBV7-9	NA	CASSFAGTGKTQYF
TRBV6-6	NA	CASSEYPYGYTF